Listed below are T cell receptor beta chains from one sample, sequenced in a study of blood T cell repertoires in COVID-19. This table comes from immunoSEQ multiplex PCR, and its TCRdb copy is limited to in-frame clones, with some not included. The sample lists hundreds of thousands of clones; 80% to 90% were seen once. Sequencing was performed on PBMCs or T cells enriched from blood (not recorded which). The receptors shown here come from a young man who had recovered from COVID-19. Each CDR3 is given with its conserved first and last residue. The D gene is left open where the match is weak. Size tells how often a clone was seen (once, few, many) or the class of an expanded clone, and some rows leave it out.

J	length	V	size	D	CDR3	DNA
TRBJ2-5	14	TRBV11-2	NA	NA	CASSQGGNQETQYF	TGTGCCAGCAGCCAAGGGGGAAATCAAGAGACCCAGTACTTC
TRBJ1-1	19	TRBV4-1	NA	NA	CASSQVRVFGTPTSTEAFF	TGCGCCAGCAGCCAAGTTCGGGTTTTTGGGACACCCACTTCCACTGAAGCTTTCTTT
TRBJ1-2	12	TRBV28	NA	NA	CASSETVYGYTF	TGTGCCAGCAGTGAGACTGTCTATGGCTACACCTTC
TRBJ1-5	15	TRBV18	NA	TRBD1	CASSPGTGRYQPQHF	TGTGCCAGCTCTCCCGGGACAGGCAGATATCAGCCCCAGCATTTT
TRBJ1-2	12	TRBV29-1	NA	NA	CSVEGLGYGYTF	TGCAGCGTTGAGGGGCTGGGCTATGGCTACACCTTC
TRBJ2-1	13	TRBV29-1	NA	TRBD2	CSVLTSGRDEQFF	TGCAGCGTCCTAACTAGCGGGAGGGATGAGCAGTTCTTC
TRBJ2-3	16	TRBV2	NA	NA	CASSALAKFHTDTQYF	TGTGCCAGCAGTGCACTAGCTAAATTTCACACAGATACGCAGTATTTT
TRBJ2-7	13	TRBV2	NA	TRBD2	CASDAQGLEIKYF	TGTGCCAGCGACGCCCAGGGACTAGAAATTAAGTACTTC
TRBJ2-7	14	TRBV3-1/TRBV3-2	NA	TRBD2	CATAGRGGYGEQYF	TGTGCCACCGCCGGGCGGGGGGGTTATGGCGAGCAGTACTTC
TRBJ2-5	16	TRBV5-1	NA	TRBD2	CASSPGLAGLQETQYF	TGCGCCAGCAGCCCGGGACTAGCGGGACTCCAAGAGACCCAGTACTTC
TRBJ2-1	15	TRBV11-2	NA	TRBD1	CASSSTQGAYNEQFF	TGTGCCAGCAGCTCAACACAGGGGGCCTACAATGAGCAGTTCTTC
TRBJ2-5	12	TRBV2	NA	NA	CASSPQGETQYF	TGTGCCAGCAGCCCCCAGGGGGAGACCCAGTACTTC
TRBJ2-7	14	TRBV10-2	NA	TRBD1	CASSEQRQGAEQYF	TGCGCCAGCAGTGAGCAGAGACAGGGGGCCGAGCAGTACTTC
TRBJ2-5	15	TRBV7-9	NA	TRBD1	CASSTGDRRQETQYF	TGTGCCAGCAGCACGGGGGACAGGCGGCAAGAGACCCAGTACTTC
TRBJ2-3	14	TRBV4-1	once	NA	CASSQAGSTDTQYF	TGCGCCAGCAGCCAAGCCGGGAGCACAGATACGCAGTATTTT
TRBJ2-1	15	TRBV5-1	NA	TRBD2	CASSSQSSGDNEQFF	TGCGCCAGCAGCTCCCAATCTAGCGGGGACAATGAGCAGTTCTTC
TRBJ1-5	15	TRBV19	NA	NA	CASSTTGYSNQPQHF	TGTGCCAGTAGTACGACAGGTTATAGCAATCAGCCCCAGCATTTT
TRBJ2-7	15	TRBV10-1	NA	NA	CASSDGAGLMSEQYF	TGCGCCAGCAGTGATGGTGCAGGATTAATGTCCGAGCAGTACTTC